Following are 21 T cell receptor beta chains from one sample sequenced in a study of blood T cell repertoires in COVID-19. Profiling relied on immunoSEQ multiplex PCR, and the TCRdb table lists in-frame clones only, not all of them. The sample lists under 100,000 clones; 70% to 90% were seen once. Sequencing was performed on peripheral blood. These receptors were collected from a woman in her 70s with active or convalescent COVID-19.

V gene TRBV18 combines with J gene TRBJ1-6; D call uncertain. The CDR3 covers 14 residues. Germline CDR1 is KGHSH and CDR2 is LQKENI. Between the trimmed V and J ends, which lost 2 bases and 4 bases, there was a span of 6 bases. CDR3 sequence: CASSPEGYNSPLHF. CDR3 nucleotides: TGTGCCAGCTCACCAGAGGGTTATAATTCACCCCTCCACTTT.

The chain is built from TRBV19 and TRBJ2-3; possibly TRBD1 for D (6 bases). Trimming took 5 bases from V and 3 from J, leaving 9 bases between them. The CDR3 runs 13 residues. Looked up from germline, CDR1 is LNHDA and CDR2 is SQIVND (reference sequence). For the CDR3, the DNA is TGTGCCAGTAGTGCCGGACAGACAGATACGCAGTATTTT. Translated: CASSAGQTDTQYF.

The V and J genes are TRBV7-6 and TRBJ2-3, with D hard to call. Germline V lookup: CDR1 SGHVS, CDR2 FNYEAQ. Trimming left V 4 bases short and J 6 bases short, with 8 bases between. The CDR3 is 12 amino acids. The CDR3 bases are TGTGCCAGCAGCTCCTTCTTGGATACGCAGTATTTT. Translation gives CASSSFLDTQYF.

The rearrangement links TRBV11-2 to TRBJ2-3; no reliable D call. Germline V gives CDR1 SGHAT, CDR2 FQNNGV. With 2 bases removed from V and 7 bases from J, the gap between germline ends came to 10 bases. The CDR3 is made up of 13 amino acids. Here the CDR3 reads CASSLNVANTQYF. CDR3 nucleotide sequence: TGTGCCAGCAGCTTAAACGTGGCCAATACGCAGTATTTT.

CDR3 amino acids: CASSQHRDFNYGYTF. In DNA, the CDR3 is TGTGCCAGCAGCCAGCACCGGGACTTTAACTATGGCTACACCTTC. The chain has TRBV4-2 and TRBJ1-2; D may be TRBD1 (5 bases). The CDR3 has 15 amino acids. Germline V gene sequence: CDR1 LGHNA, CDR2 YNFKEQ. Between the trimmed V and J ends, which lost 3 bases and 1 base, there was a span of 12 bases.

DNA for the CDR3: TGCGCCAGCAGCTTGGACAGGGGAACTAACTATGGCTACACCTTC. It is translated as CASSLDRGTNYGYTF. The rearrangement links TRBV5-1 to TRBJ1-2, with 7 bases lining up with TRBD1. The germline gives CDR1 SGHRS, CDR2 YFSETQ. V lost 0 bases, J lost 0 bases, and 2 bases stayed unmatched. The CDR3 covers 15 residues.

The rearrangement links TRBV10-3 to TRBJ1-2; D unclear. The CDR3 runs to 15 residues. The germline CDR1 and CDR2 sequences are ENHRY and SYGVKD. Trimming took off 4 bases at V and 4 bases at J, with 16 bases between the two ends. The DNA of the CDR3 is TGTGCCATCAGTGGCGGTGGTGGGTCTAGCTATGGCTACACCTTC. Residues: CAISGGGGSSYGYTF.

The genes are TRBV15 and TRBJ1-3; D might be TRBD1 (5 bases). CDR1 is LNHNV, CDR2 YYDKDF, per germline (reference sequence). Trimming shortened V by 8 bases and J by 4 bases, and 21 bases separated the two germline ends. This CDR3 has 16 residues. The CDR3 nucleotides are TGTGCCACCGGAATCTCTAGGGGTCGCTCAGGAAACACCATATATTTT. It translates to CATGISRGRSGNTIYF. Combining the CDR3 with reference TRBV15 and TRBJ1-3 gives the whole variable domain DAMVIQNPRYQVTQFGKPVTLSCSQTLNHNVMYWYQQKSSQAPKLLFHYYDKDFNNEADTPDNFQSRRPNTSFCFLDIRSPGLGDTAMYLCATGISRGRSGNTIYFGEGSWLTVV.

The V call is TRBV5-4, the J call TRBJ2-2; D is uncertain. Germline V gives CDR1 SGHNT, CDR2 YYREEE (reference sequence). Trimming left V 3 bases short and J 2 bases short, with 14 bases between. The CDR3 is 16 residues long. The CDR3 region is CASSSNPDSNTGELFF. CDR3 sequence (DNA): TGTGCCAGCAGCTCCAACCCAGATTCAAACACCGGGGAGCTGTTTTTT.

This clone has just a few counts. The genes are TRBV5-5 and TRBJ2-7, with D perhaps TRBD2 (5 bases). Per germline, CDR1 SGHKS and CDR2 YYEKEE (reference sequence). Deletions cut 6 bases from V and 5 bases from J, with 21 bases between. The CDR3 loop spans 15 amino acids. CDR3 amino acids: CASNSFSWAGNEQYF. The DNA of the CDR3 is TGTGCCAGCAACTCCTTTTCGTGGGCGGGCAACGAGCAGTACTTC.

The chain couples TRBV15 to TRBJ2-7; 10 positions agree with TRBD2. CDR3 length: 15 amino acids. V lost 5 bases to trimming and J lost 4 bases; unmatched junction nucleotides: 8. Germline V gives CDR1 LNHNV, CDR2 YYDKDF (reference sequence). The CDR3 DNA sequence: TGTGCCACCAGCGGACAACCTAGCGGGAGTTACGAGCAGTACTTC. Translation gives CATSGQPSGSYEQYF.

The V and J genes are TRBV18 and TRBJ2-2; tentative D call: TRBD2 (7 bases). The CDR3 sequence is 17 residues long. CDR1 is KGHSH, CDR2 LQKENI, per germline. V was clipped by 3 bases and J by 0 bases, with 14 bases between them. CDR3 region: CASSPRGGGANTGELFF. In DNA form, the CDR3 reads TGTGCCAGCTCACCCCGAGGAGGGGGGGCGAACACCGGGGAGCTGTTTTTT.

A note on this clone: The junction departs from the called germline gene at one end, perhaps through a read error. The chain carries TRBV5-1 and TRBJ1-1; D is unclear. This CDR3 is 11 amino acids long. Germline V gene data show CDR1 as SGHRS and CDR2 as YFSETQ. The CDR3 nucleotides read TGCGCCAGCAGCTCCAACGGACTTCACACGTTT. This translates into CASSSNGLHTF.

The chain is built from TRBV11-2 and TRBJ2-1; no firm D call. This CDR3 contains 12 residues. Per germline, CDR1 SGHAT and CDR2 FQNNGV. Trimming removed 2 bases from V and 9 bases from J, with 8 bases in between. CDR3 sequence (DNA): TGTGCCAGCAGCTTAAGTGGGCTTGAGCAGTTCTTC. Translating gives CASSLSGLEQFF.

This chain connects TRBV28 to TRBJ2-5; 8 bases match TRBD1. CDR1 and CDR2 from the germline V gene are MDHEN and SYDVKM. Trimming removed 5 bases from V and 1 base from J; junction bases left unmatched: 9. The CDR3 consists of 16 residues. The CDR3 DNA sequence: TGTGCCAGCAGTCCTAGACAGGGGCTGGCCCAAGAGACCCAGTACTTC. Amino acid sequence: CASSPRQGLAQETQYF.

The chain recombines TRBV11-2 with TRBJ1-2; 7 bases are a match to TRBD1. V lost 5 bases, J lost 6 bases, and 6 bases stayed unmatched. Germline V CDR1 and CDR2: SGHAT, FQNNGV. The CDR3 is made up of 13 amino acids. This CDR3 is CASSQDRDNGYTF. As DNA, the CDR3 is TGTGCCAGCAGCCAAGACAGGGATAATGGCTACACCTTC.

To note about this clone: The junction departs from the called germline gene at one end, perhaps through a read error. This chain's CDR3 is CASSYSVAGTGDGYTF. CDR3 DNA sequence: TGTGCCAGCAGTTACTCGGTGGCCGGGACAGGAGATGGATACACCTTC. This chain links TRBV6-5 with TRBJ1-2; TRBD1 matches 8 bases. Per the germline V gene, CDR1 is MNHEY and CDR2 is SVGAGI. The CDR3 has 16 amino acids.

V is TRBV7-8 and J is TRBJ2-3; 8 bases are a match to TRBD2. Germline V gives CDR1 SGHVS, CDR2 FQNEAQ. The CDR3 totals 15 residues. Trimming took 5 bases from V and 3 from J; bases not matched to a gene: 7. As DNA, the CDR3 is TGTGCCAGCAGCCAAACTAGCGGTTCAACAGATACGCAGTATTTT. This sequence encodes CASSQTSGSTDTQYF.

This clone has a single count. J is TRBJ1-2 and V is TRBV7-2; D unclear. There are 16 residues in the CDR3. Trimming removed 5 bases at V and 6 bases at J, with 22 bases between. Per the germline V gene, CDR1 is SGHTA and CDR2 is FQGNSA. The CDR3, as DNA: TGTGCCAGCAGCCCTAAATCCGGCCGAGCGTGGGATGGCTACACCTTC. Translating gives CASSPKSGRAWDGYTF.

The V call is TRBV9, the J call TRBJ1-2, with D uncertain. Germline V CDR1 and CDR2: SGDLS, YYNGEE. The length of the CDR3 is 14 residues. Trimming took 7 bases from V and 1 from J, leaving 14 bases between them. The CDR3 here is CASADFPLNYGYTF. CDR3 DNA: TGTGCCAGCGCGGACTTCCCCCTTAACTATGGCTACACCTTC.

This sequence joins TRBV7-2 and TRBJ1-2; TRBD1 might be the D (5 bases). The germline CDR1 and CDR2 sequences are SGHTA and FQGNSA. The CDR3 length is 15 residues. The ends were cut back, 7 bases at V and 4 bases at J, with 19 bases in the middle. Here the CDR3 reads CASTQDSLIGYGYTF. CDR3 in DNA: TGTGCCAGCACCCAAGACAGTCTTATCGGCTATGGCTACACCTTC.